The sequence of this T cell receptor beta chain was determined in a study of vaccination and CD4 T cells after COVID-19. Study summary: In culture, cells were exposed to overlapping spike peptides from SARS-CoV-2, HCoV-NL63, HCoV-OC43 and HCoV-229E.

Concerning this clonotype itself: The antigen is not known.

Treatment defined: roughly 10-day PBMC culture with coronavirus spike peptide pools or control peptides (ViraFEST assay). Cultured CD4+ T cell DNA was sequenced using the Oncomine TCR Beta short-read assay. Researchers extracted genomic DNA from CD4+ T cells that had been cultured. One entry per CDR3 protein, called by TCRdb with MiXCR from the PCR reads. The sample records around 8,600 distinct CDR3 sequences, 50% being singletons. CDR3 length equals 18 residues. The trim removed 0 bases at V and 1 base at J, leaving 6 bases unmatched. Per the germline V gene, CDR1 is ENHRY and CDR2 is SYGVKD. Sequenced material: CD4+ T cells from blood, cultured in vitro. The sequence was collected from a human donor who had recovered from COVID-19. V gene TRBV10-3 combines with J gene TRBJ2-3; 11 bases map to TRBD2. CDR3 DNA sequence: TGTGCCATCAGTGAGTCAGTAGCGGGGGGGCAGCGCACAGATACGCAGTATTTT. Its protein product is CAISESVAGGQRTDTQYF.